The 20 T cell receptor beta chains below all came from one sample that was sequenced in a study of T-cell reconstitution after alpha-beta-depleted transplantation in children listed by TCRdb under 2016. The treatment or condition label of this sample denotes: allogeneic hematopoietic cell transplantation with graft depleted of TCRalphabeta T cells and CD19 B cells. The library was produced with PCR. Sequencing instrument: Illumina HiSeq 2500. Molecular barcoding was employed in the preparation of TCR libraries, with unique molecular identifiers being used to normalize TCRbeta repertoire quantification. The public reads were reprocessed in TCRdb via fastp at Q25 and MiXCR, keeping in-frame beta chains. Each record represents a unique CDR3 protein, reported with the most common genes and DNA among its rows. Counted in this sample were hundreds of thousands of distinct CDR3 sequences; approximately 19% of them appeared once. Clones ranked in the top ten supply 40% to 50% of the sample.

Sequencing was performed on PBMCs, mostly from graft donor cells, taken 360 days after TCRalphabeta/CD19-depleted stem cell transplant. Receptor source: a male patient aged 2-15 years who had a stem cell transplant for acute lymphoblastic leukemia, so the T cells may come from the graft donor.

A few counts support this clonotype. DNA for the CDR3: TGTGCCAGCAGTTTATGGGGGAGTGGGGGCGATGAGCAGTTCTTC. Its protein is CASSLWGSGGDEQFF. The chain combines TRBV28 with TRBJ2-1; maybe TRBD1 (6 bases). The CDR3 has 15 amino acids. Germline V gene data show CDR1 as MDHEN and CDR2 as SYDVKM. The ends were cut back, 0 bases at V and 8 bases at J, with 14 bases in the middle.

This clonotype was seen more than once but under ten times. The chain is built from TRBV18 and TRBJ2-1; D perhaps matches TRBD1 (5 bases). V lost 4 bases and J 9 bases, leaving 13 bases between the germline ends. This CDR3 is 13 amino acids long. Germline assignment: CDR1 KGHSH and CDR2 LQKENI. The CDR3 protein is CASSLGPVGEQFF. CDR3 nucleotide sequence: TGTGCCAGCTCACTGGGGCCCGTCGGTGAGCAGTTCTTC. The variable domain in full, with the rest retrieved from reference TRBV18 and TRBJ2-1, is NAGVMQNPRHLVRRRGQEARLRCSPMKGHSHVYWYRQLPEEGLKFMVYLQKENIIDESGMPKERFSAEFPKEGPSILRIQQVVRGDSAAYFCASSLGPVGEQFFGPGTRLTVL.

J is TRBJ1-1 and V is TRBV28; D perhaps matches TRBD1 (5 bases). Between the trimmed V and J ends, which lost 3 bases and 0 bases, there was a span of 8 bases. Germline V gives CDR1 MDHEN, CDR2 SYDVKM. There are 14 residues in the CDR3. The CDR3 coding sequence is TGTGCCAGCAGTTTTGACAGCATGAACACTGAAGCTTTCTTT. It translates to CASSFDSMNTEAFF. Drawing the rest from reference TRBV28 and TRBJ1-1, the complete variable domain is DVKVTQSSRYLVKRTGEKVFLECVQDMDHENMFWYRQDPGLGLRLIYFSYDVKMKEKGDIPEGYSVSREKKERFSLILESASTNQTSMYLCASSFDSMNTEAFFGQGTRLTVV.

This chain links TRBV5-1 with TRBJ2-5; tentative D call: TRBD2 (5 bases). The CDR3 spans 13 residues. V dropped 6 bases and J dropped 4 bases, with 13 bases sitting between them. Germline loops: CDR1 SGHRS, CDR2 YFSETQ. The CDR3 region has the DNA TGCGCCAGCATGGAGGTTCTAGCAGAGACCCAGTACTTC. The encoded protein is CASMEVLAETQYF.

This clonotype was seen a handful of times. The V gene is TRBV24-1, the J gene TRBJ2-2; maybe TRBD2 (6 bases). The CDR3 totals 18 residues. Trimming pared 5 bases from V and 2 bases from J, leaving 20 bases between. Germline V gene sequence: CDR1 KGHDR, CDR2 SFDVKD. CDR3 coding DNA: TGTGCCACCAGTGGGGAGGCACAAGAGGCCCGCAACACCGGGGAGCTGTTTTTT. Amino acids: CATSGEAQEARNTGELFF.

There are a few counts of this clonotype. The chain uses TRBV18 and TRBJ2-1; either TRBD1 or TRBD2 may fit D (7 bases each). V was pared by 8 bases and J by 6 bases, with 17 bases between. The CDR3 is 14 amino acids. Germline V gene data show CDR1 as KGHSH and CDR2 as LQKENI. The CDR3 DNA is TGTGCCAGCCCTCGGGGGGACAGCTCCAATGAGCAGTTCTTC. This gives the protein CASPRGDSSNEQFF.

This clonotype was found many times. V usage is TRBV7-2 and J usage is TRBJ2-1; D is possibly TRBD2 (7 bases). The V end lost 1 base, the J end lost 6 bases, and 19 bases lay between the germline ends. This CDR3 is 17 amino acids long. Germline CDR1 is SGHTA and CDR2 is FQGNSA. The CDR3 here is CASSLVVRGARFNEQFF. CDR3 coding DNA: TGTGCCAGCAGCTTAGTAGTTCGGGGGGCGAGGTTCAATGAGCAGTTCTTC.

V usage is TRBV10-3 and J usage is TRBJ2-5; D not certain. V was pared by 0 bases and J by 1 base, with 12 bases between. This CDR3 region has 16 residues. Germline values: CDR1 ENHRY, CDR2 SYGVKD. The CDR3 DNA sequence: TGTGCCATCAGTGAGTCGTCCCGACGGATCCAAGAGACCCAGTACTTC. Translating gives CAISESSRRIQETQYF.

The rearrangement links TRBV7-9 to TRBJ2-1; 8 nucleotides match TRBD1. The germline V gene encodes CDR1 SEHNR and CDR2 FQNEAQ (reference sequence). Losses at the gene ends were 4 bases for V and 4 bases for J; bases not matched to a gene: 12. The CDR3 loop spans 17 amino acids. CDR3 amino acids: CASSWTGNADRYNEQFF. The DNA of the CDR3 is TGTGCCAGCAGCTGGACAGGGAACGCGGACCGATACAATGAGCAGTTCTTC.

The chain employs TRBV10-3 and TRBJ2-7; 9 bases align to TRBD1. This CDR3 has 14 residues. V lost 4 bases to trimming and J lost 2 bases; unmatched junction nucleotides: 3. Germline V gene data show CDR1 as ENHRY and CDR2 as SYGVKD. The DNA of the CDR3 is TGTGCCATCAGTGGGACAGGGGCGACCTACGAGCAGTACTTC. Protein sequence: CAISGTGATYEQYF.

The V gene is TRBV5-1, the J gene TRBJ2-7, with D perhaps matching TRBD1 or TRBD2 (5 bases each). CDR3 length equals 14 residues. Germline assignment: CDR1 SGHRS and CDR2 YFSETQ. With 1 base removed from V and 3 bases from J, the gap between germline ends came to 11 bases. In DNA form, the CDR3 reads TGCGCCAGCAGCTTGCCCGGGACCATCTACGAGCAGTACTTC. Translating it yields CASSLPGTIYEQYF.

The chain couples TRBV20-1 to TRBJ2-1, with 12 bases matching TRBD2. The germline gives CDR1 DFQATT, CDR2 SNEGSKA (reference sequence). The CDR3 runs 15 residues. With V trimmed by 4 bases and J by 6 bases, 7 bases remained unmatched. The CDR3 DNA is TGCAGTGCTATTCTAGCGGGAGGGCCGGTCAATGAGCAGTTCTTC. Translating it yields CSAILAGGPVNEQFF.

The V and J genes are TRBV19 and TRBJ1-1; 8 nucleotides agree with TRBD1. V shed 8 bases, J shed 0 bases, and the junction held 11 bases outside the gene matches. This CDR3 comprises 16 residues. Germline CDR1 reads LNHDA; CDR2 reads SQIVND (reference sequence). The CDR3 is CASGRDRRFMNTEAFF. CDR3 in DNA: TGTGCCAGTGGGCGGGACAGGAGGTTCATGAACACTGAAGCTTTCTTT.

This clonotype was observed a few times. CDR3 protein: CASSSPRGGREDTQYF. The CDR3 DNA sequence: TGTGCCAGCAGCTCCCCGAGGGGGGGGCGAGAAGATACGCAGTATTTT. The chain is built from TRBV5-5 and TRBJ2-3, with TRBD2 as a possible D gene (7 bases). The CDR3 totals 16 residues. Per germline, CDR1 SGHKS and CDR2 YYEKEE (reference sequence). Between the trimmed V and J ends, which lost 3 bases and 5 bases, there was a span of 19 bases.

The rearrangement links TRBV7-2 to TRBJ2-5; 7 positions match TRBD2. The CDR3 is 15 residues long. J gave up 3 bases and V 0 bases, and 4 bases lay outside the gene matches. The germline gives CDR1 SGHTA, CDR2 FQGNSA. The CDR3 is CASSLAVTSKETQYF. CDR3 DNA sequence: TGTGCCAGCAGCTTAGCAGTGACTAGCAAAGAGACCCAGTACTTC.

This clonotype was seen a handful of times. The chain recombines TRBV12-3 or TRBV12-4 with TRBJ2-2; 8 nucleotides align to TRBD2. The CDR3 covers 15 residues. After removal of 5 bases from V and 6 bases from J, the junction contained 8 bases not matched to a gene. The CDR3 DNA reads TGTGCCAGCAGTCCACGGGGGGGCGTTCCCGGGGAGCTGTTTTTT. The encoded protein is CASSPRGGVPGELFF.

The chain joins TRBV5-6 to TRBJ2-1, with 9 bases fitting TRBD2. The germline V gene has CDR1 SGHDT and CDR2 YYEEEE. Unmatched junction bases numbered 13, after V lost 2 bases and J lost 4 bases. The CDR3 contains 18 residues. DNA of the CDR3: TGTGCCAGCAGCTTTCGAATGTTAAGGCGGGGGGGATACAATGAGCAGTTCTTC. This codes for CASSFRMLRRGGYNEQFF.

This clonotype was seen repeatedly, ten times or more. The genes are TRBV15 and TRBJ1-4, with 7 bases aligning to TRBD1. From germline, CDR1 is LNHNV and CDR2 YYDKDF (reference sequence). The CDR3 has 15 amino acids. V shed 3 bases, J shed 5 bases, and the junction held 6 bases outside the gene matches. In nucleotides, the CDR3 is TGTGCCACCAGCAGCGAAACAGGGGTGAATGAAAAACTGTTTTTT. Protein product: CATSSETGVNEKLFF. Supplemented by reference TRBV15 and TRBJ1-4, the full variable domain reads DAMVIQNPRYQVTQFGKPVTLSCSQTLNHNVMYWYQQKSSQAPKLLFHYYDKDFNNEADTPDNFQSRRPNTSFCFLDIRSPGLGDTAMYLCATSSETGVNEKLFFGSGTQLSVL.

This clonotype was seen more than once but under ten times. This chain links TRBV5-1 with TRBJ2-5; possibly TRBD1 or TRBD2 for D (5 bases each). From germline, CDR1 is SGHRS and CDR2 YFSETQ. This CDR3 is built from 14 residues. Trimming took 0 bases from V and 5 from J, leaving 11 bases between them. The CDR3 coding sequence is TGCGCCAGCAGCTTGGTGGGGGAGAGGGAGACCCAGTACTTC. Translating gives CASSLVGERETQYF. The full variable domain, rest sourced from reference TRBV5-1 and TRBJ2-5, is KAGVTQTPRYLIKTRGQQVTLSCSPISGHRSVSWYQQTPGQGLQFLFEYFSETQRNKGNFPGRFSGRQFSNSRSEMNVSTLELGDSALYLCASSLVGERETQYFGPGTRLLVL.

This clonotype was found many times. J is TRBJ2-2 and V is TRBV29-1; unclear D gene. Trimming removed 0 bases from V and 4 bases from J, with 12 bases in between. Germline assignment: CDR1 SQVTM and CDR2 ANQGSEA. The CDR3 is made up of 15 amino acids. Here the CDR3 DNA reads TGCAGCGTTGAAGATCGGGCAGGCCTCACCGGGGAGCTGTTTTTT. It codes for CSVEDRAGLTGELFF.